The rows below give T cell receptor beta chains drawn from one sample of a study of long-term antiretroviral therapy in people with HIV. Some clones are missing from TCRdb's copy, which holds only in-frame ones; the method was immunoSEQ multiplex PCR. This sample yields 20,000 or so clones, of which more than 75% are seen a single time; 5.5% to 6% belongs to the top ten. This sample comprised unsorted PBMCs, obtained 4.4 years after starting antiretroviral therapy. The receptors shown here come from a man aged 25-45 years with HIV. Each CDR3 is given with its conserved first and last residue.

CDR3aa: CASSLSTNTEAFF; v_gene: TRBV6-5; j_gene: TRBJ1-1
CDR3aa: CASSPRNSYEQYF; v_gene: TRBV7-2; j_gene: TRBJ2-7
CDR3aa: CASSYQRDSKKLFF; v_gene: TRBV6-8; j_gene: TRBJ1-4
CDR3aa: CASSGEEGSNQPQHF; v_gene: TRBV7-2; j_gene: TRBJ1-5
CDR3aa: CASSVDGGETQYF; v_gene: TRBV9; j_gene: TRBJ2-5
CDR3aa: CASSLGAKVNTEAFF; v_gene: TRBV5-1; j_gene: TRBJ1-1
CDR3aa: CASSLRGGGGMNTEAFF; v_gene: TRBV5-5; j_gene: TRBJ1-1
CDR3aa: CASTAGTPETQYF; v_gene: TRBV19; j_gene: TRBJ2-5
CDR3aa: CASSLGPNYGYTF; v_gene: TRBV19; j_gene: TRBJ1-2
CDR3aa: CASSFDTGSSYEQYF; v_gene: TRBV9; j_gene: TRBJ2-7
CDR3aa: CASSLLAASTWNEQFF; v_gene: TRBV27; j_gene: TRBJ2-1
CDR3aa: CASSLVGRVGYNEQFF; v_gene: TRBV5-6; j_gene: TRBJ2-1
CDR3aa: CASSLDGGSSYEQYF; v_gene: TRBV7-2; j_gene: TRBJ2-7
CDR3aa: CASSLKVNTEAFF; v_gene: TRBV7-3; j_gene: TRBJ1-1
CDR3aa: CASSGERGGMDEQYF; v_gene: TRBV9; j_gene: TRBJ2-7
CDR3aa: CASSLGVDTEAFF; v_gene: TRBV11-2; j_gene: TRBJ1-1
CDR3aa: CASSPAAGAIYGYTF; v_gene: TRBV7-9; j_gene: TRBJ1-2
CDR3aa: CASSRDRYTDTQYF; v_gene: TRBV5-1; j_gene: TRBJ2-3
CDR3aa: CAISDGQIYEQYF; v_gene: TRBV10-3; j_gene: TRBJ2-7
CDR3aa: CASSGRENTEAFF; v_gene: TRBV5-1; j_gene: TRBJ1-1
CDR3aa: CASSYSGWEKLFF; v_gene: TRBV6-6; j_gene: TRBJ1-4
CDR3aa: CASSLGADYEQYF; v_gene: TRBV5-4; j_gene: TRBJ2-7
CDR3aa: CATSSSMETQYF; v_gene: TRBV15; j_gene: TRBJ2-5
CDR3aa: CATSTSSGGQRETQYF; v_gene: TRBV15; j_gene: TRBJ2-5
CDR3aa: CASSYSGTGGGPQHF; v_gene: TRBV6-6; j_gene: TRBJ1-5
CDR3aa: CASSSDRVIYGETQYF; v_gene: TRBV11-2; j_gene: TRBJ2-5
CDR3aa: CASSLVAGGPNEQFF; v_gene: TRBV28; j_gene: TRBJ2-1
CDR3aa: CATGVGAQLAKNIQYF; v_gene: TRBV15; j_gene: TRBJ2-4
CDR3aa: CASSFSSGDYGYTF; v_gene: TRBV7-2; j_gene: TRBJ1-2
CDR3aa: CASSSPGDVRNTEAFF; v_gene: TRBV18; j_gene: TRBJ1-1
CDR3aa: CASLGTGTTLEAFF; v_gene: TRBV19; j_gene: TRBJ1-1
CDR3aa: CARSYAGAEAFF; v_gene: TRBV2; j_gene: TRBJ1-1
CDR3aa: CASSLSEPNQPQHF; v_gene: TRBV11-2; j_gene: TRBJ1-5
CDR3aa: CASSYSGDRTNYGYTF; v_gene: TRBV6-5; j_gene: TRBJ1-2
CDR3aa: CASSPRRGEAFF; v_gene: TRBV18; j_gene: TRBJ1-1
CDR3aa: CASGGAYEQYF; v_gene: TRBV6-5; j_gene: TRBJ2-7
CDR3aa: CASSPGQGVGYTF; v_gene: TRBV19; j_gene: TRBJ1-2
CDR3aa: CASTPGPRDGYTF; v_gene: TRBV6-5; j_gene: TRBJ1-2
CDR3aa: CASSSSGGYTGELFF; v_gene: TRBV27; j_gene: TRBJ2-2
CDR3aa: CASSATAGNTIYF; v_gene: TRBV19; j_gene: TRBJ1-3
CDR3aa: CASSESGTYGYTF; v_gene: TRBV25-1; j_gene: TRBJ1-2
CDR3aa: CASSSKGSSYNEQFF; v_gene: TRBV27; j_gene: TRBJ2-1